The 16 T cell receptor beta chains in this list originate from one sample, sequenced in a study of T-cell memory formation after mild COVID-19 (dated by TCRdb to the early 2020s). Library preparation used 5' RACE. Instrument on record: Illumina NovaSeq 6000. TCRdb itself trimmed the public reads at Q25 with fastp, ran MiXCR and retained productive beta chains. Rows are unified per CDR3 protein, each entry keeping the most common DNA and genes. The sample has 470,000 or so distinct CDR3 sequences on record, around 25% of them singletons. The top ten hold about an eighth of the sample. Material for sequencing was PBMCs or a T cell subset sorted from them (not recorded which). The receptors here all came from an adult woman who had mild COVID-19 (a few samples of this study predate the infection). The sample titles of this study are shuffled in the database, so cell type and time point are left out; the donor was told from shared clones.

This clonotype came up a few times. The chain combines TRBV11-2 with TRBJ2-3, with 13 bases matching TRBD2. CDR1 SGHAT and CDR2 FQNNGV come from the germline V gene. V was pared by 4 bases and J by 7 bases, with 8 bases of the junction left unmatched. This CDR3 is built from 16 residues. The CDR3 loop reads CASSSRTSGRGHTQYF. The CDR3 DNA reads TGTGCCAGCAGCTCGAGGACTAGCGGGAGAGGTCATACGCAGTATTTT.

J is TRBJ2-5 and V is TRBV18; D unresolved. In germline, CDR1 is KGHSH, CDR2 LQKENI. V was shortened by 5 bases and J by 2 bases, with 6 bases between the two germline ends. There are 12 residues in the CDR3. In DNA, the CDR3 is TGTGCCAGCTCAAGTCAACAAGAGACCCAGTACTTC. This sequence encodes CASSSQQETQYF.

This clonotype was counted between two and nine times. The genes are TRBV2 and TRBJ2-5; TRBD2 matches at 9 bases. V lost 4 bases to trimming and J lost 5 bases; unmatched junction nucleotides: 8. Germline-derived CDR1 and CDR2 are SNHLY and FYNNEI. This CDR3 is 15 amino acids long. The CDR3 is CASSGRGSGGETQYF. The CDR3 bases are TGTGCCAGCAGTGGAAGAGGTAGCGGGGGTGAGACCCAGTACTTC.

This chain joins TRBV20-1 and TRBJ2-4, with 8 bases aligning to TRBD2. Trimming cost V 6 bases and J 9 bases; bases outside gene matches: 13. This CDR3 has 14 amino acids. CDR1 and CDR2 (germline): DFQATT, SNEGSKA (reference sequence). CDR3: CSAPPGLGGGIQYF. As DNA, the CDR3 is TGCAGTGCCCCCCCGGGACTAGGCGGGGGCATTCAGTACTTC.

Only a few counts were recorded for this clonotype. The rearrangement joins TRBV11-2 to TRBJ1-1; D is possibly TRBD1 (5 bases). This CDR3 spans 15 amino acids. Germline CDR1 reads SGHAT; CDR2 reads FQNNGV. With 6 bases removed from V and 4 bases from J, the gap between germline ends came to 18 bases. This CDR3 is CASRHPSGGGTEAFF. DNA of the CDR3: TGTGCCAGCAGGCATCCCTCGGGGGGAGGCACTGAAGCTTTCTTT. The variable domain in full, with the rest retrieved from reference TRBV11-2 and TRBJ1-1, is EAGVAQSPRYKIIEKRQSVAFWCNPISGHATLYWYQQILGQGPKLLIQFQNNGVVDDSQLPKDRFSAERLKGVDSTLKIQPAKLEDSAVYLCASRHPSGGGTEAFFGQGTRLTVV.

This sequence joins TRBV6-2 or TRBV6-3 and TRBJ2-2; 9 nucleotides match TRBD2. Germline V gives CDR1 MNHEY, CDR2 SVGEGT. This CDR3 comprises 17 residues. V trimming: 4 bases; J trimming: 7 bases; junction bases outside the gene matches: 13. In nucleotides, the CDR3 is TGTGCCAGCAGTTCCGCCCGCAGCGGGAGGAATTTCGGGGAGCTGTTTTTT. Amino acids: CASSSARSGRNFGELFF.

V is TRBV28 and J is TRBJ2-2, with D perhaps TRBD2 (6 bases). The CDR3 spans 17 residues. Trimming cost V 2 bases and J 1 base, with 14 bases left between them. The germline CDR1 and CDR2 sequences are MDHEN and SYDVKM. CDR3 residues: CASSLKYGSLNTGELFF. CDR3 DNA: TGTGCCAGCAGTTTAAAATACGGGAGCTTGAACACCGGGGAGCTGTTTTTT.

The chain carries TRBV4-1 and TRBJ2-1; 8 nucleotides agree with TRBD2. Germline-derived CDR1 and CDR2 are MGHRA and YSYEKL. The trim removed 4 bases at V and 15 bases at J, leaving 14 bases unmatched. CDR3 length equals 14 residues. DNA for the CDR3: TGCGCCAGCAGCCGAGAATCCGTAGCGGGAATTTTGTTCTTC. Its protein is CASSRESVAGILFF.

The V call is TRBV12-3 or TRBV12-4, the J call TRBJ1-6, with TRBD1 as a possible D gene (5 bases). Trimming took 3 bases from V and 8 from J, leaving 11 bases between them. CDR3 length: 14 residues. The CDR3 spells CASSFGQGYSPLHF. CDR3 nucleotides: TGTGCCAGCAGTTTTGGGCAGGGATATTCACCCCTCCACTTT.

The rearrangement links TRBV27 to TRBJ1-5; a weak D match, TRBD1 (6 bases). The germline V gene encodes CDR1 MNHEY and CDR2 SMNVEV (reference sequence). Deletions cut 4 bases from V and 3 bases from J, with 16 bases between. The CDR3 contains 16 residues. Here the CDR3 reads CASSSSFDRFNQPQHF. In DNA, the CDR3 is TGTGCCAGCAGTTCCTCCTTCGACAGGTTCAATCAGCCCCAGCATTTT.

This clonotype was seen a few times. The chain recombines TRBV7-6 with TRBJ2-3; D unclear. There are 14 residues in the CDR3. The germline V gene encodes CDR1 SGHVS and CDR2 FNYEAQ. The germline V and J ends were trimmed by 2 bases and 3 bases, with 9 bases remaining between them. In DNA, the CDR3 is TGTGCCAGCAGCTTAATTGGGTGGACAGATACGCAGTATTTT. Its translation: CASSLIGWTDTQYF.

The chain carries TRBV20-1 and TRBJ2-3; no firm D call. The V end lost 2 bases, the J end lost 0 bases, and 12 bases lay between the germline ends. CDR3 length: 15 residues. Germline values: CDR1 DFQATT, CDR2 SNEGSKA (reference sequence). CDR3 DNA sequence: TGCAGTGCTAGAAGTATAGTCTCTAGCACAGATACGCAGTATTTT. It encodes CSARSIVSSTDTQYF.

This clonotype was seen a few times. The rearrangement links TRBV24-1 to TRBJ2-1; D call uncertain. This CDR3 has 15 residues. The V and J ends lost 0 bases and 5 bases respectively, with 10 bases between them. The germline CDR1 and CDR2 sequences are KGHDR and SFDVKD. The chain's CDR3 is CATSDLPPENNEQFF. In DNA form, the CDR3 reads TGTGCCACCAGTGATTTGCCGCCAGAGAACAATGAGCAGTTCTTC.

This clonotype was counted between two and nine times. V gene TRBV10-3 combines with J gene TRBJ1-6; 7 bases map to TRBD1. Trimming removed 7 bases from V and 5 bases from J; junction bases left unmatched: 5. CDR1 and CDR2 from the germline V gene are ENHRY and SYGVKD. The CDR3 runs to 14 residues. The chain's CDR3 is CAITGTADNSPLHF. In DNA, the CDR3 is TGTGCCATCACAGGGACAGCAGATAATTCACCCCTCCACTTT.

A few counts support this clonotype. The chain has TRBV25-1 and TRBJ2-4; D assignment may be TRBD1 or TRBD2 (5 bases each). CDR1 is MGHDK and CDR2 is SYGVNS in the germline V gene. The V and J ends lost 5 bases and 1 base respectively, with 24 bases between them. The CDR3 consists of 19 residues. The CDR3: CASSTAGTLAHRAKNIQYF. Here the CDR3 DNA reads TGTGCCAGCAGTACCGCCGGGACGTTAGCCCACCGTGCCAAAAACATTCAGTACTTC.

The J gene is TRBJ2-2, the V gene TRBV5-1, with a possible D match to TRBD2 (6 bases). The V gene lost 4 bases and the J gene lost 8 bases, with 12 bases spanning the gap. Germline CDR1 SGHRS, CDR2 YFSETQ. The CDR3 extends over 13 amino acids. The CDR3 sequence: CASSVTSPGELFF. CDR3 nucleotide sequence: TGCGCCAGCAGCGTGACTAGTCCAGGGGAGCTGTTTTTT.